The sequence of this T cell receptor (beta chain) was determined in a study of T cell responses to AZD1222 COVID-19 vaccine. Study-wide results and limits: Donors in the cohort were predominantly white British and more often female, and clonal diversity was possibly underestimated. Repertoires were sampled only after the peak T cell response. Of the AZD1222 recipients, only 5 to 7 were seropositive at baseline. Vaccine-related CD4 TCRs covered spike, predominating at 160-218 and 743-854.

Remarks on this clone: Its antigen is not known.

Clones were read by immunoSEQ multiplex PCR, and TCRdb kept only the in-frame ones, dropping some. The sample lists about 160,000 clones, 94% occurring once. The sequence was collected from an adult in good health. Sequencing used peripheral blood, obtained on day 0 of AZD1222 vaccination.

The CDR3 nucleotides are TGTGCCAGCAGCCAAGTTTACAGGGGCGGCTACACCTTC. Translated, it gives CASSQVYRGGYTF. The chain couples TRBV3-1 (or the pseudogene TRBV3-2) to TRBJ1-2, with 7 bases aligning to TRBD1. Germline lookup yields CDR1 LGHDT and CDR2 YNNKEL (reference sequence). The CDR3 spans 13 residues. J was trimmed by 8 bases and V by 1 base; bases with no gene match: 4.